Shown below are 27 T cell receptor beta chains from a single sample sequenced in a study of T cell responses to AZD1222 COVID-19 vaccine. The protocol was immunoSEQ multiplex PCR, while the TCRdb copy is restricted to in-frame clones and leaves out a portion. The table includes around 150,000 clones, about 90% detected once. The input for sequencing was peripheral blood, taken on day 0 of AZD1222 vaccination. Receptor source: an adult in good health.

The V call is TRBV12-3 or TRBV12-4, the J call TRBJ2-7; D gene ambiguous. The length of the CDR3 is 12 residues. V was pared by 3 bases and J by 3 bases, with 6 bases between. CDR3 bases: TGTGCCAGCAGTTTTTTTTTCTACGAGCAGTACTTC. Its translation is CASSFFFYEQYF.

The chain is built from TRBV4-1 and TRBJ1-1; D gene uncertain. Germline values: CDR1 MGHRA, CDR2 YSYEKL. V lost 0 bases and J lost 1, with 9 bases in between. The CDR3 is 15 residues long. CDR3 bases: TGCGCCAGCAGCCAAGATGCCGGGAAGAACACTGAAGCTTTCTTT. This translates into CASSQDAGKNTEAFF.

This chain joins TRBV6-5 and TRBJ1-2; 7 bases fit TRBD1. The CDR3 spans 14 residues. Germline trimming cut 8 bases from V and 6 bases from J; bases unmatched to any gene: 12. The germline V gene has CDR1 MNHEY and CDR2 SVGAGI. This CDR3 is CASVRSGGENGYTF. The DNA for the CDR3 is TGTGCCAGCGTCCGGTCAGGGGGAGAAAATGGCTACACCTTC.

V gene TRBV4-2 combines with J gene TRBJ2-2, with D perhaps matching TRBD2 (5 bases). V lost 7 bases and J 0 bases, leaving 9 bases between the germline ends. The CDR3 has 14 residues. Germline V gene sequence: CDR1 LGHNA, CDR2 YNFKEQ. The CDR3, as DNA: TGTGCCAGCAACGCGGGCGCGAACACCGGGGAGCTGTTTTTT. Amino acids: CASNAGANTGELFF.

This rearrangement joins TRBV6-4 to TRBJ2-2, with TRBD1 as a possible D gene (5 bases). CDR1 is MRHNA, CDR2 SNTAGT, per germline. Trimming cost V 0 bases and J 0 bases, with 5 bases left between them. The CDR3 consists of 15 residues. The CDR3 nucleotides read TGTGCCAGCAGTGACTCACAGGCGAACACCGGGGAGCTGTTTTTT. Translated, it gives CASSDSQANTGELFF.

The gene calls are TRBV5-1 and TRBJ1-1; maybe TRBD1 (6 bases). This CDR3 is 14 amino acids long. Germline CDR1 SGHRS, CDR2 YFSETQ. V was shortened by 3 bases and J by 10 bases, with 19 bases between the two germline ends. CDR3 in amino acids: CASSSGQPNSGAFF. In nucleotides, the CDR3 is TGCGCCAGCAGCTCCGGACAGCCGAATTCCGGAGCTTTCTTT.

The chain employs TRBV6-2 or TRBV6-3 and TRBJ2-3; 11 positions match TRBD2. Germline CDR1 and CDR2: MNHEY and SVGEGT. V lost 5 bases and J lost 5; bases outside the gene matches: 6. The CDR3 runs 15 residues. In DNA form, the CDR3 reads TGTGCCAGCAGTGAGACTAGCGGGGAGGGAGATACGCAGTATTTT. Its translation: CASSETSGEGDTQYF.

The genes are TRBV28 and TRBJ2-7; 9 positions match TRBD2. This CDR3 comprises 16 residues. Germline V gives CDR1 MDHEN, CDR2 SYDVKM. Trimming removed 8 bases from V and 3 bases from J; junction bases left unmatched: 14. The DNA of the CDR3 is TGTGCCAGCCTATACAACAGCGGGAGGCCAAGCTACGAGCAGTACTTC. This codes for CASLYNSGRPSYEQYF.

This sequence joins TRBV24-1 and TRBJ2-3, with TRBD2 matching 9 bases. Trimming took 4 bases from V and 0 from J; bases not matched to a gene: 4. CDR1 KGHDR and CDR2 SFDVKD come from the germline V gene. The CDR3 is 16 residues long. CDR3 nucleotides: TGTGCCACCAGTGAAGGACTAGCGCCGAGCACAGATACGCAGTATTTT. Translation: CATSEGLAPSTDTQYF.

The rearrangement joins TRBV6-2 or TRBV6-3 to TRBJ2-7; 7 bases are a match to TRBD2. Losses at the gene ends were 6 bases for V and 5 bases for J; bases not matched to a gene: 4. Per the germline V gene, CDR1 is MNHEY and CDR2 is SVGEGT. The CDR3 has 12 residues. The CDR3 protein is CASSREGDEQYF. The DNA of the CDR3 is TGTGCCAGCAGCAGGGAGGGAGACGAGCAGTACTTC.

J is TRBJ1-1 and V is TRBV28, with D uncertain. Trimming cost V 2 bases and J 4 bases, with 11 bases left between them. Germline CDR1 MDHEN, CDR2 SYDVKM. This CDR3 has 14 amino acids. CDR3 region: CASSLPGGGTEAFF. CDR3 nucleotides: TGTGCCAGCAGTTTACCGGGTGGTGGCACTGAAGCTTTCTTT.

V and J are TRBV2 and TRBJ1-5; D is perhaps TRBD1 (5 bases). The CDR3 consists of 14 residues. CDR1 is SNHLY, CDR2 FYNNEI, per germline. Trimming pared 4 bases from V and 2 bases from J, leaving 9 bases between. The CDR3: CASSAQGGNQPQHF. The CDR3 DNA sequence: TGTGCCAGCAGTGCGCAGGGCGGCAATCAGCCCCAGCATTTT.

The J gene is TRBJ2-2, the V gene TRBV5-1, with D maybe TRBD2 (6 bases). V was shortened by 0 bases and J by 1 base, with 7 bases between the two germline ends. The CDR3 has 15 amino acids. Germline V gene data show CDR1 as SGHRS and CDR2 as YFSETQ. As DNA, the CDR3 is TGCGCCAGCAGCTTGGACGGGGGGAACACCGGGGAGCTGTTTTTT. Its translation: CASSLDGGNTGELFF.

This chain uses TRBV6-1 with TRBJ2-7; 10 bases are shared with TRBD1. CDR3 length: 16 amino acids. Per the germline V gene, CDR1 is MNHNS and CDR2 is SASEGT. Trimming took 1 base from V and 3 from J; bases not matched to a gene: 6. The CDR3 is CASSEVFGTGDYEQYF. DNA for the CDR3: TGTGCCAGCAGTGAAGTGTTCGGGACAGGGGACTACGAGCAGTACTTC.

This chain uses TRBV28 with TRBJ2-1, with 12 nucleotides matching TRBD2. After removal of 3 bases from V and 5 bases from J, the junction contained 8 bases not matched to a gene. Germline CDR1 reads MDHEN; CDR2 reads SYDVKM. This CDR3 has 17 amino acids. CDR3 amino acids: CASSFPLAGGPNNEQFF. CDR3 DNA sequence: TGTGCCAGCAGTTTTCCCCTAGCGGGAGGGCCAAACAATGAGCAGTTCTTC.

The gene calls are TRBV19 and TRBJ1-1, with 10 nucleotides matching TRBD1. This CDR3 is built from 16 residues. Trimming cost V 1 base and J 2 bases; bases outside gene matches: 4. Germline values: CDR1 LNHDA, CDR2 SQIVND (reference sequence). The CDR3 here is CASSIGRDRGNTEAFF. The CDR3 DNA is TGTGCCAGTAGTATAGGGCGGGACAGGGGAAACACTGAAGCTTTCTTT.

The V and J genes are TRBV4-1 and TRBJ2-3; TRBD2 matches 13 bases. Germline V gene data show CDR1 as MGHRA and CDR2 as YSYEKL. J was trimmed by 6 bases and V by 2 bases; bases with no gene match: 14. The CDR3 length is 19 residues. The CDR3 nucleotides are TGCGCCAGCAGCCAAACGACTAGCGGGAGGCGCCCAGGTCCGGATACGCAGTATTTT. Translated: CASSQTTSGRRPGPDTQYF.

This clone was counted between two and nine times. The V and J genes are TRBV6-2 or TRBV6-3 and TRBJ1-3, with unresolved D. The germline V gene has CDR1 MNHEY and CDR2 SVGEGT. Between the trimmed V and J ends, which lost 5 bases and 4 bases, there was a span of 15 bases. CDR3 length: 15 amino acids. CDR3 protein: CASSRGFSSGNTIYF. The CDR3 DNA follows: TGTGCCAGCAGTAGAGGGTTTTCTTCGGGAAACACCATATATTTT.

This clone was counted a few times. The rearrangement links TRBV4-3 to TRBJ1-2; D not certain. The length of the CDR3 is 15 residues. The germline V and J ends were trimmed by 0 bases and 0 bases, with 8 bases remaining between them. From germline, CDR1 is LGHNA and CDR2 YSLEER. For the CDR3, the DNA is TGCGCCAGCAGCCAAGAGGACCGTACTAACTATGGCTACACCTTC. Translated: CASSQEDRTNYGYTF.

CDR3 sequence (DNA): TGTGCCAGTAGTATCAGCAGGGTCGGAGAACTGTTTTTT. Its protein product is CASSISRVGELFF. The rearrangement links TRBV19 to TRBJ1-4, with TRBD1 as a possible D gene (5 bases). This CDR3 contains 13 residues. CDR1 and CDR2 (germline): LNHDA, SQIVND (reference sequence). V was cut by 3 bases and J by 12 bases, with 14 bases left in between.

This clone was seen more than once but under ten times. The chain is built from TRBV5-8 and TRBJ2-7; D unresolved. In germline, CDR1 is SGHTS, CDR2 YDEGEE. The CDR3 is 15 residues long. Trimming left V 1 base short and J 2 bases short, with 13 bases between. The CDR3 nucleotides read TGTGCCAGCAGCTTGTCTCCGGGTTCGACCTACGAGCAGTACTTC. Protein: CASSLSPGSTYEQYF.

The chain couples TRBV9 to TRBJ1-1; no clear D. Trimming shortened V by 0 bases and J by 5 bases, and 14 bases separated the two germline ends. Germline V gene data show CDR1 as SGDLS and CDR2 as YYNGEE. There are 15 residues in the CDR3. The CDR3 protein is CASSVDDGRGTEAFF. The CDR3 region has the DNA TGTGCCAGCAGCGTAGACGACGGCAGAGGGACTGAAGCTTTCTTT.

CDR3 sequence reads: CASSSSSGMSIDTQYF. The DNA of the CDR3 is TGTGCCAGTAGCTCCTCTAGCGGGATGTCGATTGATACGCAGTATTTT. The chain carries TRBV19 and TRBJ2-3; 9 positions agree with TRBD2. The CDR3 length is 16 residues. Germline V gene data show CDR1 as LNHDA and CDR2 as SQIVND (reference sequence). V gave up 6 bases and J gave up 6 bases; unmatched junction bases: 13.

V is TRBV7-9 and J is TRBJ2-4, with D uncertain. From germline, CDR1 is SEHNR and CDR2 FQNEAQ (reference sequence). The CDR3 extends over 15 amino acids. V dropped 1 base and J dropped 0 bases, with 7 bases sitting between them. CDR3 sequence (DNA): TGTGCCAGCAGCTTAGGACGGGCAGCCAAAAACATTCAGTACTTC. Its protein product is CASSLGRAAKNIQYF. Drawing the rest from reference TRBV7-9 and TRBJ2-4, the complete variable domain is DTGVSQNPRHKITKRGQNVTFRCDPISEHNRLYWYRQTLGQGPEFLTYFQNEAQLEKSRLLSDRFSAERPKGSFSTLEIQRTEQGDSAMYLCASSLGRAAKNIQYFGAGTRLSVL.

The chain has TRBV5-1 and TRBJ2-1; the match to TRBD2 covers 10 bases. Looked up from germline, CDR1 is SGHRS and CDR2 is YFSETQ. Unmatched junction bases numbered 6, after V lost 3 bases and J lost 6 bases. This CDR3 has 15 residues. CDR3: CASSSELAGLNEQFF. The CDR3 DNA reads TGCGCCAGCAGCTCGGAACTAGCGGGACTCAATGAGCAGTTCTTC.

The chain couples TRBV3-1 (or the pseudogene TRBV3-2) to TRBJ2-2, with a possible D match to TRBD2 (7 bases). Germline V gives CDR1 LGHDT, CDR2 YNNKEL (reference sequence). CDR3 length equals 15 residues. Trimming shortened V by 2 bases and J by 6 bases, and 13 bases separated the two germline ends. CDR3 nucleotide sequence: TGTGCCAGCAGCCAATTCGGGGGGCCCTCCGGGGAGCTGTTTTTT. Residues: CASSQFGGPSGELFF.

The chain joins TRBV5-1 to TRBJ1-4, with 9 nucleotides matching TRBD1. CDR3 length equals 15 residues. The germline gives CDR1 SGHRS, CDR2 YFSETQ. Trimming at V came to 0 bases and at J to 7 bases, leaving 4 bases not matched to a gene. The CDR3 DNA follows: TGCGCCAGCAGCTTGGCCGGGACAGGGAGTGAAAAACTGTTTTTT. Translating it yields CASSLAGTGSEKLFF.